The 12 T cell receptor beta chains listed next were all sequenced from one sample in a study of blood T cell repertoires in COVID-19. Produced via immunoSEQ multiplex PCR; TCRdb's table is partial and in-frame only. The sample includes roughly 300,000 clones, approximately 90% seen only once; the top ten take roughly 2.1%. The specimen sequenced was PBMCs or T cells enriched from blood (not recorded which). These receptors were obtained from a woman aged 40 to 49 with acute COVID-19.

The rearrangement joins TRBV6-5 to TRBJ1-1; 9 bases map to TRBD1. Trimming removed 7 bases from V and 5 bases from J; junction bases left unmatched: 8. Germline V lookup: CDR1 MNHEY, CDR2 SVGAGI. The length of the CDR3 is 14 residues. This chain's CDR3 is CASTPQGAKTEAFF. CDR3 bases: TGTGCCAGCACCCCACAGGGGGCGAAAACTGAAGCTTTCTTT.

This rearrangement joins TRBV24-1 to TRBJ2-2, with D maybe TRBD1 (6 bases). Trimming removed 12 bases from V and 1 base from J, with 8 bases in between. Germline V gene sequence: CDR1 KGHDR, CDR2 SFDVKD. The length of the CDR3 is 12 residues. The CDR3 loop reads CACRGNTGELFF. In DNA, the CDR3 is TGTGCCTGCAGGGGGAACACCGGGGAGCTGTTTTTT.

This clone occurred a few times. V usage is TRBV19 and J usage is TRBJ1-2; TRBD1 matches 12 bases. Germline CDR1 and CDR2: LNHDA and SQIVND (reference sequence). V lost 6 bases and J lost 4; bases outside the gene matches: 12. The length of the CDR3 is 17 residues. CDR3 nucleotides: TGTGCCAGTAGAAACATGGGACAGGGGGCGCGGAGCTATGGCTACACCTTC. It is translated as CASRNMGQGARSYGYTF.

This clone has a count of ten or more. The chain uses TRBV15 and TRBJ2-7, with TRBD1 matching 7 bases. Germline-derived CDR1 and CDR2 are LNHNV and YYDKDF (reference sequence). This CDR3 region has 15 residues. V lost 5 bases, J lost 1 base, and 8 bases stayed unmatched. The chain's CDR3 is CATSSDRTGSYEQYF. As DNA, the CDR3 is TGTGCCACCAGCTCCGACAGGACAGGATCCTACGAGCAGTACTTC.

This clone occurred once. V and J are TRBV28 and TRBJ1-2, with 8 bases identical to TRBD1. The germline CDR1 and CDR2 sequences are MDHEN and SYDVKM. With 5 bases clipped from V and 4 bases from J, the junction kept 6 bases outside the gene matches. CDR3 length: 14 amino acids. For the CDR3, the DNA is TGTGCCAGCAGTACCCACGACAGGGGCTATGGCTACACCTTC. Translated, it gives CASSTHDRGYGYTF.

The gene calls are TRBV6-5 and TRBJ1-2; D is possibly TRBD1 (6 bases). The CDR3 has 13 residues. Trimming cost V 6 bases and J 7 bases, with 15 bases left between them. Germline values: CDR1 MNHEY, CDR2 SVGAGI. CDR3 residues: CASSKQGFRGYTF. As DNA, the CDR3 is TGTGCCAGCAGCAAACAGGGTTTCCGTGGCTACACCTTC.

J is TRBJ1-2 and V is TRBV5-1, with a tentative D call TRBD1 (5 bases). The CDR3 is 13 residues long. The V and J ends lost 3 bases and 3 bases respectively, with 9 bases between them. The V gene's germline CDR1 is SGHRS and CDR2 YFSETQ. Here the CDR3 reads CASSYDSDYGYTF. CDR3 DNA: TGCGCCAGCAGCTACGACAGTGACTATGGCTACACCTTC.

The chain recombines TRBV4-1 with TRBJ2-1, with 7 nucleotides matching TRBD2. The CDR3 is made up of 17 amino acids. Germline V lookup: CDR1 MGHRA, CDR2 YSYEKL. J lost 0 bases, V lost 2 bases, and 7 bases had no gene match. The CDR3 protein is CASSQQASGSSYNEQFF. The CDR3 nucleotides read TGCGCCAGCAGCCAACAAGCTAGCGGTAGCTCCTACAATGAGCAGTTCTTC.

The chain uses TRBV5-1 and TRBJ2-7; 7 bases are a match to TRBD1. The V segment lost 4 bases and the J segment 1 base; nucleotides outside the gene matches: 11. Germline V gives CDR1 SGHRS, CDR2 YFSETQ. The CDR3 loop spans 16 amino acids. The CDR3 sequence is CASSPRGRGPSYEQYF. The CDR3, as DNA: TGCGCCAGCAGCCCCCGGGGTAGGGGGCCGTCCTACGAGCAGTACTTC.

The CDR3, as DNA: TGTGCCAGCAGTTCTAGCGGGAGACTAGGCGAGCAGTACTTC. Encoded protein: CASSSSGRLGEQYF. The chain employs TRBV28 and TRBJ2-7; TRBD2 matches at 10 bases. Losses at the gene ends were 4 bases for V and 6 bases for J; bases not matched to a gene: 6. Germline V gene data show CDR1 as MDHEN and CDR2 as SYDVKM. The CDR3 runs to 14 residues.

The sample holds one count of this clone. V gene TRBV24-1 combines with J gene TRBJ2-1; a possible D gene is TRBD1 (5 bases). Trimming left V 8 bases short and J 9 bases short, with 28 bases between. Germline V gene lookup returns CDR1 KGHDR and CDR2 SFDVKD. The CDR3 has 17 residues. In DNA, the CDR3 is TGTGCCACCACGAGCACGGCCGGTGGACATGGCTCGGGTGAGCAGTTCTTC. Translation: CATTSTAGGHGSGEQFF.

J is TRBJ1-5 and V is TRBV28; the match to TRBD1 covers 10 bases. The CDR3 length is 16 residues. After removal of 3 bases from V and 6 bases from J, the junction contained 8 bases not matched to a gene. CDR1 MDHEN and CDR2 SYDVKM come from the germline V gene. The CDR3 sequence: CASSFLRWTGGQPQHF. CDR3 nucleotides: TGTGCCAGCAGTTTCCTCAGATGGACAGGGGGTCAGCCCCAGCATTTT.